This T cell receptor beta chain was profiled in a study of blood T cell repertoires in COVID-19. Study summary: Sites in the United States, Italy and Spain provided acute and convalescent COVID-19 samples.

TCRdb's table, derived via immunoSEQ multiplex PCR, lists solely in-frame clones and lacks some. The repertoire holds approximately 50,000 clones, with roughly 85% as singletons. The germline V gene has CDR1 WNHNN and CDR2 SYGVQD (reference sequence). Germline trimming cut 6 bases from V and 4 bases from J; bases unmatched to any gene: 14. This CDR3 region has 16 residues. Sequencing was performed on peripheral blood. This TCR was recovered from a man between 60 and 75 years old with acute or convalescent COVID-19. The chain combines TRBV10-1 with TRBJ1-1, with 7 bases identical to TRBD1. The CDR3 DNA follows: TGCGCCAGCAGCGCGGACAGGTCGAAGGGGAGCACTGAAGCTTTCTTT. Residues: CASSADRSKGSTEAFF.